This T cell receptor beta chain was recovered during a study of cytotoxic CD8 clonotypes in ibrutinib-treated CLL. Looking at the study overall: IGHV unmutated under 18; relapsed/refractory around twelve; treatment-naive approximately 15.

The table came from immunoSEQ multiplex PCR; TCRdb's copy has only in-frame clones and leaves some out. The sample has 250,000 to 350,000 clones; roughly four fifths are singletons. General study points: A difference in sampling times existed between sustained-remission and progressing patients. Clonality went up at ibrutinib response and then declined back toward baseline at progression. Higher circulating CD8+ T-cell counts strongly accompanied higher baseline clonality, above age-matched healthy donors.

The sample holds a few counts of this clone. Its specificity is not known. The V end was cut by 0 bases, the J end by 9 bases, with 6 bases between. Germline CDR1 reads SGDLS; CDR2 reads YYNGEE. This CDR3 comprises 11 residues. The specimen comprised PBMCs, sampled at disease progression, from a patient treated with ibrutinib. The chain is built from TRBV9 and TRBJ1-2; the D is unclear. This receptor was taken from a human donor with chronic lymphocytic leukemia. CDR3 nucleotides: TGTGCCAGCAGCGTAGCAGGAAGCTACACCTTC. It is translated as CASSVAGSYTF.